The 12 T cell receptor beta chains listed next were all sequenced from one sample in a study of molecular identifiers for immune sequencing clone quantification. TCRdb independently ran MiXCR on the PCR reads; one entry per CDR3 protein. The sample includes 460,000 or so distinct CDR3 sequences, about a fifth seen only once; the top ten take about 0.8%. The sample comprised naive CD8+ T cells from blood, with Jurkat cell RNA spiked in. The subset: FACS-sorted CD8+CD4-CCR7+CD45RA+ naive T cells. The receptors here all came from a human donor in good health. Some libraries in this study had Jurkat cell RNA spiked in.

There are many counts of this clonotype. This chain connects TRBV11-2 to TRBJ2-3; 8 bases match TRBD2. Trimming cost V 5 bases and J 2 bases; bases outside gene matches: 6. The CDR3 runs 15 residues. Germline lookup yields CDR1 SGHAT and CDR2 FQNNGV. In nucleotides, the CDR3 is TGTGCCAGCAGCCGGGGGGGGATAATCACAGATACGCAGTATTTT. It yields the protein CASSRGGIITDTQYF.

Concerning this clonotype itself: This clone may be a read error of a much larger clone one base away. The V and J genes are TRBV7-8 and TRBJ2-3; no firm D call. The J call may be incorrect, as the DNA end agrees better with TRBJ1-5. Germline-derived CDR1 and CDR2 are SGHVS and FQNEAQ. The CDR3 contains 15 residues. DNA for the CDR3: TGTGCCAGCAGCTTAGCGCTAGTCTATACAGATACGCAGCATTTT. This encodes CASSLALVYTDTQHF.

The V gene is TRBV12-3 or TRBV12-4, the J gene TRBJ2-1; D unresolved. The V gene lost 2 bases and the J gene lost 6 bases, with 8 bases spanning the gap. The CDR3 runs 13 residues. CDR3 nucleotides: TGTGCCAGCAGTTTACCCCCGGTCAATGAGCAGTTCTTC. Translating it yields CASSLPPVNEQFF.

This clonotype was counted at least ten times. J is TRBJ2-3 and V is TRBV29-1, with TRBD1 matching 7 bases. From germline, CDR1 is SQVTM and CDR2 ANQGSEA. The CDR3 is 13 amino acids. Unmatched junction bases numbered 6, after V lost 7 bases and J lost 2 bases. CDR3 nucleotides: TGCAGCGCCCGGGACAGCCTCACAGATACGCAGTATTTT. Its protein product is CSARDSLTDTQYF.

V and J are TRBV7-9 and TRBJ2-1, with 14 bases matching TRBD2. CDR3 length: 18 residues. Germline values: CDR1 SEHNR, CDR2 FQNEAQ (reference sequence). Trimming at V came to 5 bases and at J to 4 bases, leaving 10 bases not matched to a gene. The CDR3 coding sequence is TGTGCCAGCAGCATGGGACTAGCGGGAGCATTGTTGTACAATGAGCAGTTCTTC. Its translation: CASSMGLAGALLYNEQFF.

This clonotype was found many times. The chain links TRBV12-5 to TRBJ2-1; possibly TRBD2 for D (5 bases). Trimming removed 9 bases at V and 2 bases at J, with 17 bases between. The CDR3 totals 15 residues. CDR1 LGHNT and CDR2 FRNRAP come from the germline V gene. The CDR3 is CASGVGARAYNEQFF. Written as DNA, the CDR3 is TGTGCTAGCGGGGTTGGAGCCCGAGCCTACAATGAGCAGTTCTTC.

This clonotype was seen many times. The chain is built from TRBV7-9 and TRBJ1-6, with D possibly being TRBD1 (6 bases). Trimming stripped 6 bases from V and 5 bases from J, with 17 bases between. The CDR3 spans 16 residues. Germline-derived CDR1 and CDR2 are SEHNR and FQNEAQ (reference sequence). The CDR3 loop is CASSYLTGNHNSPLHF. CDR3 nucleotide sequence: TGTGCCAGCAGTTACCTTACAGGGAACCATAATTCACCCCTCCACTTT.

V and J are TRBV28 and TRBJ2-7; a weak D match, TRBD1 (7 bases). The germline V gene encodes CDR1 MDHEN and CDR2 SYDVKM. Trimming cost V 4 bases and J 5 bases, with 12 bases left between them. The CDR3 is 13 residues long. The CDR3 sequence is CASSWRGQDEQYF. CDR3 DNA: TGTGCCAGCAGTTGGAGGGGGCAGGACGAGCAGTACTTC.

This clonotype was seen many times. The V gene is TRBV5-4, the J gene TRBJ2-5; D is possibly TRBD1 (6 bases). The CDR3 contains 14 residues. CDR1 and CDR2 (germline): SGHNT, YYREEE (reference sequence). V was cut by 4 bases and J by 4 bases, with 14 bases left in between. The CDR3 DNA reads as TGTGCCAGCAGCCCCATTGACAGGACAGAGACCCAGTACTTC. Translation: CASSPIDRTETQYF.

This clonotype occurred a few times. A junction boundary mismatches the germline segment, possibly from a read error. This chain uses TRBV7-9 with TRBJ1-2; D remains unclear. The length of the CDR3 is 10 residues. Germline V lookup: CDR1 SEHNR, CDR2 FQNEAQ (reference sequence). The CDR3 loop reads CASSSSDLFF. CDR3 coding DNA: TGTGCCAGCAGCTCCTCTGACCTATTCTTC.

This chain links TRBV4-1 with TRBJ1-6, with D perhaps matching TRBD1 (6 bases). Germline loops: CDR1 MGHRA, CDR2 YSYEKL. Trimming stripped 4 bases from V and 6 bases from J, with 13 bases between. The CDR3 is 15 amino acids. The CDR3 loop is CASSPPTGANSPLHF. CDR3 nucleotide sequence: TGCGCCAGCAGCCCACCGACAGGAGCTAATTCACCCCTCCACTTT.

This clonotype was counted many times. The V call is TRBV7-9, the J call TRBJ2-3; 10 nucleotides match TRBD1. Germline trimming cut 4 bases from V and 4 bases from J; bases unmatched to any gene: 11. The V gene's germline CDR1 is SEHNR and CDR2 FQNEAQ (reference sequence). The length of the CDR3 is 17 residues. CDR3 bases: TGTGCCAGCAGCTCAACCCTGACAGGGGGCATCGCAGATACGCAGTATTTT. As protein: CASSSTLTGGIADTQYF.